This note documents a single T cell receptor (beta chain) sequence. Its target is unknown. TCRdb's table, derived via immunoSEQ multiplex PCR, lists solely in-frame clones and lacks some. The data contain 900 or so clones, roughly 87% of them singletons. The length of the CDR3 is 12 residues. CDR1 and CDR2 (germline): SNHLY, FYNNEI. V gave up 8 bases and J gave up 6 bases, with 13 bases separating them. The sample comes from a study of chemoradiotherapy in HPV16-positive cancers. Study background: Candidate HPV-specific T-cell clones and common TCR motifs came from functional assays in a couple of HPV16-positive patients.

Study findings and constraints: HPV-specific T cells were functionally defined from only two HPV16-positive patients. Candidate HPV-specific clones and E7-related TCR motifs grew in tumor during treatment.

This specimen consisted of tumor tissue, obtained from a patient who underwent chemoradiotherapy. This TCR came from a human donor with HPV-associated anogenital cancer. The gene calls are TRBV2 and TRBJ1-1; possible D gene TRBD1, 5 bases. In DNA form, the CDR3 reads TGTGCCAGCGGAGTGTCGGGGGCTGAAGCTTTCTTT. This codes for CASGVSGAEAFF.